This T cell receptor (beta chain) was obtained from a study of blood T cell repertoires in COVID-19. At the level of the study: Samples came from the United States, Italy and Spain, spanning acute and convalescent COVID-19.

Repertoires were generated with immunoSEQ multiplex PCR, while TCRdb's copy carries only in-frame clones and drops some. The top ten hold approximately 12% of the sample, which has 200,000 to 250,000 clones, roughly 86% seen once. The V gene's germline CDR1 is MNHEY and CDR2 SMNVEV (reference sequence). Trimming removed 5 bases at V and 3 bases at J, with 15 bases between. The CDR3 totals 15 residues. The V gene is TRBV27, the J gene TRBJ2-3; a weak D match, TRBD2 (6 bases). The sequence was obtained from a woman in her 40s with acute or convalescent COVID-19. The sequenced sample consisted of peripheral blood. For the CDR3, the DNA is TGTGCCAGCAGTGACCTAGCGCAGGGAACAGATACGCAGTATTTT. The encoded protein is CASSDLAQGTDTQYF.